Presented here are 5 T cell receptor beta chains from one specimen sequenced in a study of T-cell reconstitution after alpha-beta-depleted transplantation in children. Library preparation (for TCRbeta) was performed with unique molecular identifiers. TCRdb re-called the PCR reads through MiXCR, storing one row per CDR3 protein. This sample has hundreds of thousands of distinct CDR3 sequences, with more than 10% found just once. The source was PBMCs, collected from the stem cell graft. These receptors were taken from a human donor who donated a stem cell graft to a child with Fanconi anemia.

The rearrangement links TRBV2 to TRBJ2-6; 7 bases fit TRBD1. J was trimmed by 2 bases and V by 6 bases; bases with no gene match: 4. Germline V CDR1 and CDR2: SNHLY, FYNNEI. The CDR3 has 15 residues. CDR3 coding DNA: TGTGCCAGCAGCGGTGACAGGGCTGGGGCCAACGTCCTGACTTTC. Protein sequence: CASSGDRAGANVLTF.

The table lists this clonotype with a few counts. V gene TRBV27 combines with J gene TRBJ2-1, with no clear D. The V end was cut by 3 bases, the J end by 4 bases, with 13 bases between. The CDR3 is 15 residues long. The germline gives CDR1 MNHEY, CDR2 SMNVEV (reference sequence). The CDR3 coding sequence is TGTGCCAGCAGTTTGGGGTCGCTGCCTTACAATGAGCAGTTCTTC. Translating it yields CASSLGSLPYNEQFF.

The sample holds many counts of this clonotype. This rearrangement joins TRBV5-1 to TRBJ2-3, with 9 bases matching TRBD1. This CDR3 is 15 amino acids long. CDR1 SGHRS and CDR2 YFSETQ come from the germline V gene. V lost 4 bases, J lost 5 bases, and 8 bases stayed unmatched. CDR3 nucleotide sequence: TGCGCCAGCAGCACCGGGACAGGGCGCGGAGATACGCAGTATTTT. Translation gives CASSTGTGRGDTQYF. The full variable domain, completed using reference TRBV5-1 and TRBJ2-3, is KAGVTQTPRYLIKTRGQQVTLSCSPISGHRSVSWYQQTPGQGLQFLFEYFSETQRNKGNFPGRFSGRQFSNSRSEMNVSTLELGDSALYLCASSTGTGRGDTQYFGPGTRLTVL.

A few counts support this clonotype. The V gene is TRBV19, the J gene TRBJ1-1, with a possible D match to TRBD1 (6 bases). Germline values: CDR1 LNHDA, CDR2 SQIVND (reference sequence). V lost 7 bases and J lost 1, with 13 bases in between. The CDR3 sequence is 14 residues long. CDR3 region: CASTLNRANTEAFF. The CDR3 DNA is TGTGCCAGTACCCTCAACAGGGCGAACACTGAAGCTTTCTTT.

This clonotype was recorded at least ten times. The chain uses TRBV5-6 and TRBJ2-7; D is unresolved. The ends were cut back, 0 bases at V and 7 bases at J, with 8 bases in the middle. The CDR3 is 12 residues long. Per the germline V gene, CDR1 is SGHDT and CDR2 is YYEEEE. DNA for the CDR3: TGTGCCAGCAGCTTGGGATTCTCAGAGCAGTACGTC. It specifies CASSLGFSEQYV.